One and the same sample provided the 23 T cell receptor beta chains below, sequenced in a study of cytomegalovirus exposure and HLA in healthy donors. The PCR used 60 Vbeta and 13 Jbeta primers. Sequencing was performed with immunoSEQ multiplex PCR; in TCRdb, only in-frame clones are kept and a portion is missing. The sample lists around 230,000 clones; roughly 87% were seen once. Sequencing used PBMCs. The receptors originated from a man in his forties in good health and CMV-seropositive.

With regard to this clone: Different DNA sequences within this sample yield the same CDR3. The V call is TRBV27, the J call TRBJ2-7; D might be TRBD2 (7 bases). There are 15 residues in the CDR3. V was trimmed by 0 bases and J by 3 bases, leaving 12 bases between them. Germline values: CDR1 MNHEY, CDR2 SMNVEV (reference sequence). The CDR3 DNA sequence: TGTGCCAGCAGTTTATCCGGGGGGCGAGGCTACGAGCAGTACTTC. Amino acid sequence: CASSLSGGRGYEQYF.

V usage is TRBV9 and J usage is TRBJ2-1; tentative D call: TRBD1 (5 bases). Germline V gene lookup returns CDR1 SGDLS and CDR2 YYNGEE. This CDR3 is built from 12 residues. Trimming took 4 bases from V and 5 from J, leaving 7 bases between them. CDR3 residues: CASSLTDNEQFF. The DNA for the CDR3 is TGTGCCAGCAGCTTGACAGACAATGAGCAGTTCTTC.

The chain recombines TRBV5-1 with TRBJ1-2; 11 bases agree with TRBD1. With V trimmed by 4 bases and J by 7 bases, 6 bases remained unmatched. The CDR3 consists of 14 residues. Germline CDR1 SGHRS, CDR2 YFSETQ. CDR3: CASSTGQGASGYTF. The CDR3 region has the DNA TGCGCCAGCAGCACCGGACAGGGGGCGTCTGGCTACACCTTC.

The chain combines TRBV9 with TRBJ2-4; no reliable D call. Germline values: CDR1 SGDLS, CDR2 YYNGEE. The CDR3 loop spans 13 amino acids. The V end was cut by 3 bases, the J end by 0 bases, with 4 bases between. CDR3 sequence: CASSGLAKNIQYF. CDR3 bases: TGTGCCAGCAGCGGTCTAGCCAAAAACATTCAGTACTTC.

The chain carries TRBV6-1 and TRBJ2-2; a weak D match, TRBD1 (6 bases). The CDR3 covers 13 residues. Germline lookup yields CDR1 MNHNS and CDR2 SASEGT. The V end was cut by 6 bases, the J end by 5 bases, with 10 bases between. The CDR3 bases are TGTGCCAGCAGACTTAGGGGGACCGGGGAGCTGTTTTTT. Its translation is CASRLRGTGELFF.

The genes are TRBV7-9 and TRBJ1-1; the match to TRBD1 covers 8 bases. The germline CDR1 and CDR2 sequences are SEHNR and FQNEAQ (reference sequence). With 6 bases clipped from V and 7 bases from J, the junction kept 10 bases outside the gene matches. The CDR3 covers 14 residues. The CDR3 loop is CASRGPGGGHEAFF. CDR3 sequence (DNA): TGTGCCAGCAGAGGTCCAGGGGGCGGCCATGAAGCTTTCTTT.

This clone was counted once. This chain links TRBV9 with TRBJ2-1, with a tentative D call TRBD1 (6 bases). Deletions cut 3 bases from V and 0 bases from J, with 10 bases between. In germline, CDR1 is SGDLS, CDR2 YYNGEE. This CDR3 contains 15 residues. The chain's CDR3 is CASSARGSSYNEQFF. The DNA of the CDR3 is TGTGCCAGCAGCGCGAGGGGGAGCTCCTACAATGAGCAGTTCTTC.

The CDR3 coding sequence is TGTGCCAGCAGCTTAGTATTAGCGGGAGGTGAGCAGTTCTTC. Encoded protein: CASSLVLAGGEQFF. The chain couples TRBV7-9 to TRBJ2-1; the match to TRBD2 covers 10 bases. V shed 1 base and J 9 bases; nucleotides not matched to a gene: 3. CDR1 is SEHNR and CDR2 is FQNEAQ in the germline V gene (reference sequence). This CDR3 contains 14 residues.

The V gene is TRBV9, the J gene TRBJ1-1; a possible D gene is TRBD1 (6 bases). Germline assignment: CDR1 SGDLS and CDR2 YYNGEE. This CDR3 contains 15 residues. V dropped 3 bases and J dropped 4 bases, with 16 bases sitting between them. CDR3 protein: CASSAPQGFVTEAFF. CDR3 DNA sequence: TGTGCCAGCAGCGCCCCACAGGGTTTTGTCACTGAAGCTTTCTTT.

This clone appeared a single time. The chain links TRBV27 to TRBJ1-1; the match to TRBD1 covers 10 bases. CDR3 size: 18 residues. Germline loops: CDR1 MNHEY, CDR2 SMNVEV (reference sequence). With 6 bases clipped from V and 3 bases from J, the junction kept 16 bases outside the gene matches. CDR3 in amino acids: CASRPLGQGRRGDTEAFF. The CDR3 coding sequence is TGTGCCAGCAGACCCCTGGGACAGGGGCGACGGGGGGACACTGAAGCTTTCTTT.

The chain carries TRBV19 and TRBJ1-1; TRBD1 agrees at 7 bases. The CDR3 sequence is 14 residues long. CDR1 LNHDA and CDR2 SQIVND come from the germline V gene (reference sequence). Unmatched junction bases numbered 6, after V lost 7 bases and J lost 1 base. Here the CDR3 reads CASTIRGRNTEAFF. The DNA for the CDR3 is TGTGCCAGTACCATAAGGGGGCGGAACACTGAAGCTTTCTTT.

The chain recombines TRBV19 with TRBJ2-1, with D possibly matching TRBD1 (7 bases). Germline assignment: CDR1 LNHDA and CDR2 SQIVND (reference sequence). The V end was cut by 7 bases, the J end by 4 bases, with 17 bases between. The CDR3 runs 15 residues. CDR3 loop: CASTQGGSLYNEQFF. CDR3 sequence (DNA): TGTGCCAGTACCCAGGGGGGTTCACTTTACAATGAGCAGTTCTTC.

The chain links TRBV5-8 to TRBJ2-7; 10 bases agree with TRBD2. V was pared by 1 base and J by 6 bases, with 7 bases of the junction left unmatched. CDR1 and CDR2 from the germline V gene are SGHTS and YDEGEE. This CDR3 has 15 residues. The CDR3 reads CASSLLSGRIGEQYV. The DNA of the CDR3 is TGTGCCAGCAGCTTGCTTAGCGGGAGGATCGGCGAGCAGTACGTC.

V and J are TRBV2 and TRBJ1-5, with 7 bases that match TRBD1. Germline assignment: CDR1 SNHLY and CDR2 FYNNEI. V trimming: 4 bases; J trimming: 8 bases; junction bases outside the gene matches: 5. The CDR3 length is 13 residues. The CDR3 DNA follows: TGTGCCAGCAGTGGACAGGGACAAGAGCCCCAGCATTTT. Translating it yields CASSGQGQEPQHF.

This rearrangement joins TRBV27 to TRBJ2-7, with D possibly being TRBD1 (6 bases). V was clipped by 3 bases and J by 4 bases, with 10 bases between them. The CDR3 runs to 13 residues. Germline V lookup: CDR1 MNHEY, CDR2 SMNVEV (reference sequence). Here the CDR3 reads CASSFGQLYEQYF. For the CDR3, the DNA is TGTGCCAGCAGTTTCGGACAGCTGTACGAGCAGTACTTC.

This sequence joins TRBV19 and TRBJ2-5, with TRBD2 matching over 16 bases. The CDR3 has 16 amino acids. Germline lookup yields CDR1 LNHDA and CDR2 SQIVND (reference sequence). Unmatched junction bases numbered 4, after V lost 4 bases and J lost 5 bases. The CDR3 region is CASSSGTSGRGETQYF. The CDR3 bases are TGTGCCAGTAGTAGCGGGACTAGCGGGAGGGGTGAGACCCAGTACTTC.

This chain links TRBV4-1 with TRBJ1-5, with no clear D. There are 16 residues in the CDR3. Trimming stripped 0 bases from V and 1 base from J, with 10 bases between. Germline CDR1 is MGHRA and CDR2 is YSYEKL. The CDR3 bases are TGCGCCAGCAGCCAAGATTTGACCGGGAGCAATCAGCCCCAGCATTTT. It is translated as CASSQDLTGSNQPQHF.

V gene TRBV4-1 combines with J gene TRBJ2-1; 7 nucleotides line up with TRBD2. The junction had 9 bases not matched to a gene; V was cut back by 4 bases and J by 6 bases. Per germline, CDR1 MGHRA and CDR2 YSYEKL. The CDR3 covers 15 residues. DNA for the CDR3: TGCGCCAGCAGCCGGGACTACCGGGGTCTCAATGAGCAGTTCTTC. This codes for CASSRDYRGLNEQFF.

V usage is TRBV5-4 and J usage is TRBJ2-3, with D perhaps TRBD1 (6 bases). V lost 0 bases and J lost 2, with 7 bases in between. Germline assignment: CDR1 SGHNT and CDR2 YYREEE (reference sequence). This CDR3 region has 14 residues. The CDR3 DNA reads as TGTGCCAGCAGCTTGGGGACAGCCACAGATACGCAGTATTTT. It is translated as CASSLGTATDTQYF.

This sequence joins TRBV29-1 and TRBJ2-7, with D maybe TRBD1 (5 bases). The CDR3 sequence is 11 residues long. Trimming stripped 6 bases from V and 4 bases from J, with 10 bases between. Germline V CDR1 and CDR2: SQVTM, ANQGSEA. The CDR3 reads CSVTGAYEQYV. CDR3 nucleotides: TGCAGCGTAACAGGAGCATACGAGCAGTACGTC.

This sequence joins TRBV5-4 and TRBJ1-4; the D is unclear. CDR3 length: 17 residues. CDR1 SGHNT and CDR2 YYREEE come from the germline V gene (reference sequence). Trimming cost V 4 bases and J 0 bases, with 16 bases left between them. The CDR3 here is CASSPEGPWATNEKLFF. The CDR3 DNA reads TGTGCCAGCAGCCCGGAGGGCCCTTGGGCAACTAATGAAAAACTGTTTTTT.

The rearrangement joins TRBV30 to TRBJ2-5, with D tentatively TRBD2 (6 bases). The CDR3 sequence is 15 residues long. V lost 3 bases and J lost 3, with 17 bases in between. Germline lookup yields CDR1 GTSNPN and CDR2 SVGIG (reference sequence). The CDR3 reads CAWSAGRLTEETQYF. The CDR3 DNA reads TGTGCCTGGAGCGCCGGGAGACTCACAGAAGAGACCCAGTACTTC. Complete variable domain (other parts from reference TRBV30 and TRBJ2-5): SQTIHQWPATLVQPVGSPLSLECTVEGTSNPNLYWYRQAAGRGLQLLFYSVGIGQISSEVPQNLSASRPQDRQFILSSKKLLLSDSGFYLCAWSAGRLTEETQYFGPGTRLLVL.

V usage is TRBV6-5 and J usage is TRBJ2-6; tentatively, D is TRBD2 (5 bases). CDR3 length: 15 amino acids. Trimming cost V 0 bases and J 2 bases, with 5 bases left between them. CDR1 is MNHEY and CDR2 is SVGAGI in the germline V gene. The CDR3 DNA follows: TGTGCCAGCAGTTACTCGAGGGCTGGGGCCAACGTCCTGACTTTC. Amino acids: CASSYSRAGANVLTF.